This is a list of T cell receptor beta chains from one sample in a study of regulatory T cells in long-lasting Graves disease. TCRdb reanalysed the multiplex PCR reads using MiXCR and keeps one entry per CDR3 protein. The sample has over 450,000 distinct CDR3 sequences; 20% to 25% are singletons. The material was peripheral blood mononuclear cells (PBMCs), obtained when the disease was refractory, from a patient treated with antithyroid drugs. The origin of the receptors is a female donor with Graves disease. CDR3s include the opening cysteine and the closing phenylalanine or tryptophan.

v_call: TRBV28; cdr3_aa: CASSFGQIHQPQHF
v_call: TRBV29-1; cdr3_aa: CSVGIGVDNEQFF
v_call: TRBV12-3/TRBV12-4; cdr3_aa: CASSGQGEDGYTF
v_call: TRBV28; cdr3_aa: CASSLNSRGQYF
v_call: TRBV28; cdr3_aa: CASNPAGQETQYF
v_call: TRBV6-5; cdr3_aa: CASSYSGPRSYGYTF
v_call: TRBV7-2; cdr3_aa: CASSLTWDRDSIFNSPLHF
v_call: TRBV19; cdr3_aa: CASSSLWQGNTEAFF
v_call: TRBV5-1; cdr3_aa: CASSSQGSGANVLTF
v_call: TRBV28; cdr3_aa: CASRPPAGETQYF
v_call: TRBV9; cdr3_aa: CASSVNARGEQYF
v_call: TRBV5-1; cdr3_aa: CASSFLPSEDNQPQHF
v_call: TRBV7-2; cdr3_aa: CASSLRAQGGVDEQYF
v_call: TRBV19; cdr3_aa: CASSSDRGAYEQYF
v_call: TRBV6-1; cdr3_aa: CASSEGTGVPYGYTF
v_call: TRBV24-1; cdr3_aa: CATAGLGNYGYTF
v_call: TRBV7-2; cdr3_aa: CASRTTFLDSPLHF
v_call: TRBV6-2/TRBV6-3; cdr3_aa: CASSYYWVEGTQYF
v_call: TRBV7-9; cdr3_aa: CASSLVQDTEQYF
v_call: TRBV7-2; cdr3_aa: CASSSTQDGYNSPLHF
v_call: TRBV15; cdr3_aa: CATSYTGALGDTQYF
v_call: TRBV11-3; cdr3_aa: CASRKAGAYEQYF
v_call: TRBV15; cdr3_aa: CATSRKEQGHYNEQFF
v_call: TRBV5-1; cdr3_aa: CASSYEGAPIDTQYF
v_call: TRBV6-5; cdr3_aa: CASSYSRAANEKLFF
v_call: TRBV28; cdr3_aa: CASSFVTGDGYTF
v_call: TRBV27; cdr3_aa: CASSLVQGGTEAFF
v_call: TRBV2; cdr3_aa: CASSKGFRGQGTGELFF
v_call: TRBV30; cdr3_aa: CAWSSPYYRGRAFF
v_call: TRBV19; cdr3_aa: CASSIMKGTEAFF
v_call: TRBV18; cdr3_aa: CASSPALYGSLNEQYF
v_call: TRBV28; cdr3_aa: CASSLPGGGKTQYF